This T cell receptor (beta chain) was sequenced for a study of early stage breast cancer tumors. The study, taken as a whole, reports: Compared with adjacent normal breast tissue, tumors showed around 2.5-fold greater T cell density and higher clonality.

This table comes from immunoSEQ multiplex PCR, and its TCRdb copy is limited to in-frame clones, with some not included. Here the sample spans around 13,000 clones, about 80% being singletons. This CDR3 is 18 amino acids long. Germline CDR1 reads SGHKS; CDR2 reads YYEKEE (reference sequence). V lost 4 bases, J lost 1 base, and 13 bases stayed unmatched. As to this clone: Its matching antigen is unknown.

The chain links TRBV5-5 to TRBJ1-4; 7 nucleotides match TRBD1. The sequencing sample was made of normal breast tissue next to the tumor. The source is a person aged 50-59 years with breast cancer. The CDR3 DNA reads TGTGCCAGCAGCCATGGACAGGTCCCTCCTGGAACTAATGAAAAACTGTTTTTT. Its translation is CASSHGQVPPGTNEKLFF.